This entry features one T cell receptor (beta chain) sequence. CDR1 is MDHEN and CDR2 is SYDVKM in the germline V gene. Trimming pared 3 bases from V and 2 bases from J, leaving 10 bases between. The CDR3 has 14 amino acids. The table came from immunoSEQ multiplex PCR; TCRdb's copy has only in-frame clones and leaves some out. The sample contains hundreds of thousands of clones, roughly 89% of which appear only once. The record originates from a study of blood T cell repertoires in COVID-19. This sequence was found in a young woman with acute COVID-19. The rearrangement links TRBV28 to TRBJ1-2; D uncertain. The material sequenced was PBMCs or T cells enriched from blood (not recorded which). The CDR3 region is CASSLRRANYGYTF. The CDR3 DNA is TGTGCCAGCAGTTTGAGGCGGGCAAACTATGGCTACACCTTC.